This TCR beta chain is from a study of blood T cell repertoires in COVID-19. About the research overall: PBMCs, B-cell-depleted T cells, or T cells provided the cDNA or gDNA that made up the material.

The V gene's germline CDR1 is SGHNT and CDR2 YYREEE (reference sequence). With 4 bases removed from V and 5 bases from J, the gap between germline ends came to 9 bases. This CDR3 spans 12 amino acids. TCRdb's copy holds only in-frame clones and misses some; the assay was immunoSEQ multiplex PCR. The sample yields several thousand clones, 86% seen once. This receptor was obtained from a human donor with active COVID-19. The donor label of this sample is uncertain. The rearrangement joins TRBV5-4 to TRBJ1-1; no firm D call. The sequenced sample consisted of peripheral blood. The CDR3 here is CASSSRDTEAFF. The CDR3 DNA is TGTGCCAGCAGCAGCCGAGATACTGAAGCTTTCTTT.